These T cell receptor beta chains were read from a single sample in a study of blood T cell repertoires in COVID-19. Assay: immunoSEQ multiplex PCR; the TCRdb copy retains only in-frame clones and omits some. Here the sample spans roughly 200,000 clones, around 84% being singletons. Sequencing input: peripheral blood. The receptors here all came from a woman older than 75 with COVID-19, enrolled during active disease. Both conserved end residues are part of each CDR3. D genes are given only for firm matches. Part of the rows lack a size; the others show once, few, many or a class for expanded clones.

clone_size: .; v_call: TRBV3-1/TRBV3-2; j_call: TRBJ2-2; d_call: TRBD1; cdr3_aa: CASSPRDSPTGELFF; cdr3_nt: TGTGCCAGCAGCCCCCGGGACAGCCCCACCGGGGAGCTGTTTTTT
clone_size: once; v_call: TRBV5-4; j_call: TRBJ1-2; d_call: TRBD1; cdr3_aa: CASSSTGPPYGYTF; cdr3_nt: TGTGCCAGCAGCTCGACAGGGCCCCCCTATGGCTACACCTTC
clone_size: .; v_call: TRBV7-8; j_call: TRBJ2-5; d_call: .; cdr3_aa: CASSNLPPQQETQYF; cdr3_nt: TGTGCCAGCAGCAATTTACCCCCCCAGCAAGAGACCCAGTACTTC
clone_size: .; v_call: TRBV5-4; j_call: TRBJ2-7; d_call: TRBD2; cdr3_aa: CASSLEGLAYEQYF; cdr3_nt: TGTGCCAGCAGCTTGGAGGGACTAGCGTACGAGCAGTACTTC
clone_size: .; v_call: TRBV19; j_call: TRBJ1-5; d_call: TRBD1; cdr3_aa: CASSQQGRQPQHF; cdr3_nt: TGTGCCAGTAGTCAACAGGGGAGGCAGCCCCAGCATTTT
clone_size: .; v_call: TRBV7-8; j_call: TRBJ2-1; d_call: TRBD1; cdr3_aa: CASSLATGKRNEQFF; cdr3_nt: TGTGCCAGCAGCTTAGCGACAGGGAAGAGGAATGAGCAGTTCTTC
clone_size: .; v_call: TRBV2; j_call: TRBJ1-5; d_call: .; cdr3_aa: CASRATVPSNQPQHF; cdr3_nt: TGTGCCAGCAGGGCGACAGTCCCTAGCAATCAGCCCCAGCATTTT
clone_size: .; v_call: TRBV5-4; j_call: TRBJ1-4; d_call: TRBD1; cdr3_aa: CASSSAGGESEKLFF; cdr3_nt: TGTGCCAGCAGCTCAGCAGGGGGAGAGAGTGAAAAACTGTTTTTT
clone_size: .; v_call: TRBV27; j_call: TRBJ1-5; d_call: .; cdr3_aa: CASSLIRGNQPQHF; cdr3_nt: TGTGCCAGCAGTTTAATTCGGGGTAATCAGCCCCAGCATTTT
clone_size: once; v_call: TRBV25-1; j_call: TRBJ1-1; d_call: .; cdr3_aa: CASSEQRGTEAFF; cdr3_nt: TGTGCCAGCAGCGAACAAAGGGGCACTGAAGCTTTCTTT
clone_size: .; v_call: TRBV12-3/TRBV12-4; j_call: TRBJ1-1; d_call: TRBD1; cdr3_aa: CASSRQGTTEAFF; cdr3_nt: TGTGCCAGCAGTCGACAGGGGACGACTGAAGCTTTCTTT
clone_size: .; v_call: TRBV29-1; j_call: TRBJ2-2; d_call: TRBD2; cdr3_aa: CSVQGGRPTGELFF; cdr3_nt: TGCAGCGTTCAGGGAGGGAGGCCCACCGGGGAGCTGTTTTTT
clone_size: .; v_call: TRBV5-1; j_call: TRBJ1-4; d_call: .; cdr3_aa: CASSFTESHEKLFF; cdr3_nt: TGCGCCAGCAGCTTTACGGAGTCTCATGAAAAACTGTTTTTT
clone_size: .; v_call: TRBV5-1; j_call: TRBJ1-4; d_call: .; cdr3_aa: CASSPEGAVGEKLFF; cdr3_nt: TGCGCCAGCAGCCCCGAAGGGGCAGTGGGTGAAAAACTGTTTTTT
clone_size: .; v_call: TRBV4-1; j_call: TRBJ1-1; d_call: .; cdr3_aa: CASSQDAGNTEAFF; cdr3_nt: TGCGCCAGCAGCCAAGATGCAGGGAACACTGAAGCTTTCTTT
clone_size: .; v_call: TRBV6-5; j_call: TRBJ1-3; d_call: .; cdr3_aa: CASRLRQAGNTIYF; cdr3_nt: TGTGCCAGCCGCCTCAGACAGGCGGGTAACACCATATATTTT
clone_size: .; v_call: TRBV5-6; j_call: TRBJ1-5; d_call: .; cdr3_aa: CASSLRTSGGTSNQPQHF; cdr3_nt: TGTGCCAGCAGCCTACGGACTTCGGGGGGGACTAGCAATCAGCCCCAGCATTTT
clone_size: .; v_call: TRBV9; j_call: TRBJ1-4; d_call: .; cdr3_aa: CASSPRGRGANEKLFF; cdr3_nt: TGTGCCAGCAGCCCCCGAGGGAGGGGGGCTAATGAAAAACTGTTTTTT
clone_size: few; v_call: TRBV11-1; j_call: TRBJ1-1; d_call: TRBD1; cdr3_aa: CASSARDRGLAFF; cdr3_nt: TGTGCCAGCAGCGCCCGGGACAGGGGGCTGGCTTTCTTT
clone_size: .; v_call: TRBV10-3; j_call: TRBJ2-1; d_call: TRBD2; cdr3_aa: CAIRPASGGYNEQFF; cdr3_nt: TGTGCCATCAGGCCAGCTAGCGGAGGTTACAATGAGCAGTTCTTC
clone_size: .; v_call: TRBV7-9; j_call: TRBJ2-2; d_call: .; cdr3_aa: CASSLEGSTGELFF; cdr3_nt: TGTGCCAGCAGCTTGGAGGGGTCCACCGGGGAGCTGTTTTTT
clone_size: .; v_call: TRBV2; j_call: TRBJ2-3; d_call: .; cdr3_aa: CASSPTGTDTQYF; cdr3_nt: TGTGCCAGCAGTCCGACAGGCACAGATACGCAGTATTTT